The sequence of this T cell receptor (beta chain) was determined in a study of CD8 T cells in Susac syndrome. Points from the study as a whole: Clonal expansion of Susac CD8+ cells peaked in TEMRA cells, and it also peaked in active patients. Susac-specific public clones were found in both the total CD8+ and the CD8+ TEMRA repertoires, with some 15 in the former and a few in the latter.

Random hexamers served to reverse transcribe roughly 0.5 to 1 ug RNA. Multiplex PCR with immunoSEQ amplified the TCR beta CDR3 across 54 Vbeta and 13 Jbeta. Each CDR3 protein is one row after TCRdb ran MiXCR on the immunoSEQ multiplex PCR reads. This table holds 130,000 or so distinct CDR3 sequences, about 93% found once. V was cut by 0 bases and J by 0 bases, with 9 bases left in between. Germline-derived CDR1 and CDR2 are SGHAT and FQNNGV. The length of the CDR3 is 17 residues. Regarding this clonotype: Antigen unknown.

Sequencing was carried out using CD8+ T cells from PBMCs. V is TRBV11-2 and J is TRBJ2-6; tentatively, D is TRBD2 (6 bases). The clonotype originates from a human donor with Susac syndrome. For the CDR3, the DNA is TGTGCCAGCAGCTTAGATCTGGGAGGCTCTGGGGCCAACGTCCTGACTTTC. Residues: CASSLDLGGSGANVLTF.